Described below is a single T cell receptor (beta chain) sequence and its context. The sample has other DNA sequences that encode this CDR3 too. The germline V and J ends were trimmed by 0 bases and 2 bases, with 8 bases remaining between them. The CDR3 spans 14 residues. Germline V gives CDR1 SGDLS, CDR2 YYNGEE. Original methodology: Amplification from reference gene primers served as the basis for estimated nucleated cell counts. Only in-frame clones appear in the TCRdb table, and some are missing; sequencing was by immunoSEQ multiplex PCR. V and J calls and clone size are those listed in that table; D and trimming were worked out from the DNA. The data contain a few hundred thousand clones, approximately 90% of them singletons. This entry belongs to a study of blood T cell repertoires in COVID-19. Adults between roughly 18 and 89 years of age took part from 24 US areas.

This chain uses TRBV9 with TRBJ2-5, with TRBD1 as a possible D gene (6 bases). Source material: PBMCs or T cells enriched from blood (not recorded which). This TCR was recovered from a woman between 40 and 55 years old who had recovered from COVID-19. Here the CDR3 reads CASSVGGPQETQYF. The CDR3 DNA reads as TGTGCCAGCAGCGTAGGGGGGCCACAAGAGACCCAGTACTTC.